This T cell receptor beta chain was observed in a study of cytomegalovirus exposure and HLA in healthy donors. Study-wide points: The authors listed around 150 TCR beta chains as cytomegalovirus-associated. Follow-up analysis later connected one missense variant in DCLRE1C with trimming of TCR beta V- and J-genes. Diagnosis of cytomegalovirus status made by the classifier reportedly showed high specificity and sensitivity. Most TCR sequences were rare, but some public TCRs occurred in many donors.

PCR was performed using 60 Vbeta and 13 Jbeta primers. Here immunoSEQ multiplex PCR was the method, and the copy in TCRdb shows in-frame clones only, minus some. The data contain 90,000 to 100,000 clones, around two thirds of them seen just once; the ten biggest clones take up under 2%. Per the germline V gene, CDR1 is SGDLS and CDR2 is YYNGEE. J was trimmed by 4 bases and V by 4 bases; bases with no gene match: 8. The CDR3 is 15 residues long. With respect to this clone: The antigen is not known.

The rearrangement links TRBV9 to TRBJ1-2, with 9 bases lining up with TRBD1. The material sequenced was PBMCs. This receptor was taken from a male donor in good health and CMV-seronegative. CDR3 sequence: CASSPTGGAGYGYTF. For the CDR3, the DNA is TGTGCCAGCAGCCCCACAGGGGGCGCTGGCTATGGCTACACCTTC.